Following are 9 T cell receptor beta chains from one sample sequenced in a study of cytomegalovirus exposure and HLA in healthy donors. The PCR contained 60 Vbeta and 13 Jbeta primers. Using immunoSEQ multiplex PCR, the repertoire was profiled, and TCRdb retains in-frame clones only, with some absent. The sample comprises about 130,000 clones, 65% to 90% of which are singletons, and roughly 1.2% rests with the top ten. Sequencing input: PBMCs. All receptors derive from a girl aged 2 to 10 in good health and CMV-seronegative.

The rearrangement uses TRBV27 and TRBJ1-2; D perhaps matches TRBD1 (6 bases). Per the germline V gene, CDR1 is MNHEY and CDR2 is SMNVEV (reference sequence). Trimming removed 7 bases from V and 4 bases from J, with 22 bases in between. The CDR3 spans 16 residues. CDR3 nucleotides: TGTGCCAGCAATCCGAATTCGCAGGGGCAGGGCTATGGCTACACCTTC. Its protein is CASNPNSQGQGYGYTF.

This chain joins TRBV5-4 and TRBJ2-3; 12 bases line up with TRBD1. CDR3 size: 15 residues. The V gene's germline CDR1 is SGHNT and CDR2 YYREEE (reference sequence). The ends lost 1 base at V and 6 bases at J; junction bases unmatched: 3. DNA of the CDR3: TGTGCCAGCAGCTTGCAGGGACAGGGGGCGGATACGCAGTATTTT. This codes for CASSLQGQGADTQYF.

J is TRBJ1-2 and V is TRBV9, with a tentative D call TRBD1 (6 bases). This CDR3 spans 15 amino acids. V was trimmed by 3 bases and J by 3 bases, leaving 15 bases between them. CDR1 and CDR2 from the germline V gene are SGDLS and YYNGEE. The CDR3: CASSATLRGDYGYTF. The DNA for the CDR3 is TGTGCCAGCAGCGCGACCCTCAGGGGCGACTATGGCTACACCTTC.

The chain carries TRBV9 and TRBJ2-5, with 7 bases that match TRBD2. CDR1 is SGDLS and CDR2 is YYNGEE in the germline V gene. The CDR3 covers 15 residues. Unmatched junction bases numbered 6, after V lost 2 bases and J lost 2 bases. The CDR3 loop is CASSVGGTPQETQYF. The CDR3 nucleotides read TGTGCCAGCAGCGTGGGGGGGACTCCACAAGAGACCCAGTACTTC.

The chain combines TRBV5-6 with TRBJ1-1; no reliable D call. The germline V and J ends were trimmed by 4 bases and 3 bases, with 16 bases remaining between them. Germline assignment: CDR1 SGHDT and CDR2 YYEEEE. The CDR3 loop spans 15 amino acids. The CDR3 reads CASSPAAGGYTEAFF. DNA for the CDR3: TGTGCCAGCAGCCCCGCGGCTGGAGGGTACACTGAAGCTTTCTTT.

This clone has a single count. The DNA for the CDR3 is TGTGCCAGCAGCCAAAAACCGCCTACAGAGGGTTCACCCCTCCACTTT. Its translation: CASSQKPPTEGSPLHF. The chain employs TRBV4-2 and TRBJ1-6; D is unclear. The CDR3 is made up of 16 amino acids. CDR1 and CDR2 from the germline V gene are LGHNA and YNFKEQ. V lost 2 bases and J 9 bases, leaving 17 bases between the germline ends.

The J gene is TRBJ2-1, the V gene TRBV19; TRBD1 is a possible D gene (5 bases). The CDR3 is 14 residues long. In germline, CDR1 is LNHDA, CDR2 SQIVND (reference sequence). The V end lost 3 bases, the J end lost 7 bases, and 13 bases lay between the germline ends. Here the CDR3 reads CASSIQGVYNEQFF. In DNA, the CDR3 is TGTGCCAGTAGTATTCAGGGCGTGTATAATGAGCAGTTCTTC.

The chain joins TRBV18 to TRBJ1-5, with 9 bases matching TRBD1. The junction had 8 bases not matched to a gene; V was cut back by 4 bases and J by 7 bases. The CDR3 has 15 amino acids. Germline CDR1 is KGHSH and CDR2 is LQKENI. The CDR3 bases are TGTGCCAGCTCACGCGACAGGGGGTCGGGACAGCCCCAGCATTTT. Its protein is CASSRDRGSGQPQHF.

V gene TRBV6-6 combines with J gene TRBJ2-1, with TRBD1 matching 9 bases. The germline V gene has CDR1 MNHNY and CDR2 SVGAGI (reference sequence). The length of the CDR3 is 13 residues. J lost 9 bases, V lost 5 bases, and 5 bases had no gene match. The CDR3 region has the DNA TGTGCCAGCAGTAGACAGGGGGTTGTTGAGCAGTTCTTC. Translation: CASSRQGVVEQFF.